The source of this T cell receptor (beta chain) is a study of blood T cell repertoires in COVID-19. The data were produced by immunoSEQ multiplex PCR, yet TCRdb's version contains in-frame clones alone and is incomplete. The sample records fewer than 500,000 clones, approximately 77% being singletons. This CDR3 is 13 amino acids long. The germline V and J ends were trimmed by 6 bases and 5 bases, with 10 bases remaining between them. Germline assignment: CDR1 KGHSH and CDR2 LQKENI. The sequenced sample was peripheral blood. The clonotype comes from a human donor with acute or convalescent COVID-19. The donor label of this sample is uncertain. The chain couples TRBV18 to TRBJ1-4, with D maybe TRBD1 (5 bases). Here the CDR3 reads CASSRNRNEKLFF. The CDR3 DNA is TGTGCCAGCTCGAGGAACAGGAATGAAAAACTGTTTTTT.